A selection of T cell receptor beta chains follows, all from one sample in a study of shared clonotypes between healthy human individuals. Data came from immunoSEQ multiplex PCR; TCRdb stores just in-frame clones and leaves some out. The table lists approximately 1.5 million clones, under 99% of them singletons. Input material: naive CD4+ T cells sorted from blood. These receptors originate from a man aged 30 to 45 in good health. Each CDR3 is given with its conserved first and last residue. Fields, in order: V gene, J gene, D gene, clone size, CDR3 protein, CDR3 DNA. D genes are given only for firm matches. For some rows the clone size is stated as once, few or many, or as a class when expanded; others skip it.

v_call: TRBV9; j_call: TRBJ2-5; d_call: .; clone_size: .; cdr3_aa: CASSLTAHQETQYF; cdr3_nt: TGTGCCAGCAGTTTGACAGCTCATCAAGAGACCCAGTACTTC
v_call: TRBV18; j_call: TRBJ1-1; d_call: .; clone_size: .; cdr3_aa: CASSPPPGWDTEAFF; cdr3_nt: TGTGCCAGCTCACCACCGCCAGGGTGGGACACTGAAGCTTTCTTT
v_call: TRBV5-8; j_call: TRBJ1-2; d_call: .; clone_size: .; cdr3_aa: CAAGGSNYGYTF; cdr3_nt: TGTGCCGCGGGGGGCTCTAACTATGGCTACACCTTC
v_call: TRBV10-1; j_call: TRBJ2-2; d_call: TRBD1; clone_size: .; cdr3_aa: CASRQGEVGELFF; cdr3_nt: TGCGCCAGCAGACAGGGGGAGGTCGGGGAGCTGTTTTTT
v_call: TRBV27; j_call: TRBJ1-2; d_call: .; clone_size: once; cdr3_aa: CASSPRAYYGYTF; cdr3_nt: TGTGCCAGCAGTCCAAGGGCGTACTATGGCTACACCTTC
v_call: TRBV28; j_call: TRBJ2-1; d_call: TRBD2; clone_size: .; cdr3_aa: CASSSGGLAGIYEQFF; cdr3_nt: TGTGCCAGCAGTTCGGGAGGACTAGCGGGAATTTATGAGCAGTTCTTC
v_call: TRBV7-9; j_call: TRBJ2-6; d_call: TRBD2; clone_size: .; cdr3_aa: CASSLILAGGPGANVLTF; cdr3_nt: TGTGCCAGCAGCTTGATACTAGCGGGAGGGCCTGGGGCCAACGTCCTGACTTTC
v_call: TRBV6-1; j_call: TRBJ2-7; d_call: .; clone_size: .; cdr3_aa: CASTTPWVLVYEQYF; cdr3_nt: TGTGCCAGCACCACCCCTTGGGTGCTGGTCTACGAGCAGTACTTC
v_call: TRBV18; j_call: TRBJ1-4; d_call: .; clone_size: .; cdr3_aa: CASSLQWGFDEKLFF; cdr3_nt: TGTGCCAGCTCACTTCAATGGGGGTTCGATGAAAAACTGTTTTTT
v_call: TRBV7-9; j_call: TRBJ1-4; d_call: TRBD1; clone_size: .; cdr3_aa: CASSLARGPANEKLFF; cdr3_nt: TGTGCCAGCAGCTTAGCCAGGGGGCCCGCTAATGAAAAACTGTTTTTT
v_call: TRBV7-9; j_call: TRBJ1-2; d_call: .; clone_size: .; cdr3_aa: CASSPGGGGRPRTPGYTF; cdr3_nt: TGTGCCAGCAGCCCCGGAGGAGGGGGGCGACCACGGACCCCCGGCTACACCTTC
v_call: TRBV27; j_call: TRBJ2-3; d_call: TRBD2; clone_size: .; cdr3_aa: CASKISGSPRDTQYF; cdr3_nt: TGTGCCAGCAAAATTAGCGGGAGTCCTCGAGATACGCAGTATTTT
v_call: TRBV28; j_call: TRBJ2-1; d_call: TRBD2; clone_size: .; cdr3_aa: CASSRTGLGERSSYNEQFF; cdr3_nt: TGTGCCAGCAGTCGTACCGGACTAGGGGAAAGGAGCTCCTACAATGAGCAGTTCTTC
v_call: TRBV5-6; j_call: TRBJ1-4; d_call: .; clone_size: .; cdr3_aa: CASSLRAAYEKLFF; cdr3_nt: TGTGCCAGCAGCTTGCGGGCAGCTTATGAAAAACTGTTTTTT
v_call: TRBV5-6; j_call: TRBJ1-5; d_call: TRBD1; clone_size: .; cdr3_aa: CASSLNRGKDQPQHF; cdr3_nt: TGTGCCAGCAGCTTGAACAGGGGGAAGGATCAGCCCCAGCATTTT
v_call: TRBV27; j_call: TRBJ2-1; d_call: TRBD2; clone_size: .; cdr3_aa: CASSLLTLADNEQFF; cdr3_nt: TGTGCCAGCAGTTTATTAACACTAGCGGATAATGAGCAGTTCTTC
v_call: TRBV6-5; j_call: TRBJ1-5; d_call: .; clone_size: .; cdr3_aa: CASSSFSNQPQHF; cdr3_nt: TGTGCCAGCAGCTCTTTTAGCAATCAGCCCCAGCATTTT
v_call: TRBV5-5; j_call: TRBJ2-1; d_call: TRBD2; clone_size: .; cdr3_aa: CASSSGLAGVDEQFF; cdr3_nt: TGTGCCAGCAGCTCGGGACTAGCGGGAGTGGATGAGCAGTTCTTC
v_call: TRBV9; j_call: TRBJ2-3; d_call: .; clone_size: .; cdr3_aa: CASSVADGGGPGGTQYF; cdr3_nt: TGTGCCAGCAGCGTAGCCGACGGGGGAGGCCCAGGGGGGACGCAGTATTTT
v_call: TRBV5-1; j_call: TRBJ1-5; d_call: .; clone_size: .; cdr3_aa: CASSLRGGSNQPQHF; cdr3_nt: TGCGCCAGCAGCCTGCGGGGGGGAAGCAATCAGCCCCAGCATTTT